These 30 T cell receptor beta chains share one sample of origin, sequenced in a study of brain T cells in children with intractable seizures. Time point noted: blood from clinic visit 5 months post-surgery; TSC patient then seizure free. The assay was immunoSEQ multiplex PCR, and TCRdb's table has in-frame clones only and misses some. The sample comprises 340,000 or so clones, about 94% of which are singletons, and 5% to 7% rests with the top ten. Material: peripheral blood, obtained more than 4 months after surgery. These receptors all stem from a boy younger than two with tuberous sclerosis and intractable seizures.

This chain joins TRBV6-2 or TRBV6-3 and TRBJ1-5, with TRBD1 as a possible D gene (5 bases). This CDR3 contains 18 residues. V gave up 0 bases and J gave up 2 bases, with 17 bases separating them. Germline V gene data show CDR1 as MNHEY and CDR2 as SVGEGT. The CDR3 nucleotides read TGTGCCAGCAGTTACTCGCCTTCGAGCAGGGCAGGCAATCAGCCCCAGCATTTT. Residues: CASSYSPSSRAGNQPQHF.

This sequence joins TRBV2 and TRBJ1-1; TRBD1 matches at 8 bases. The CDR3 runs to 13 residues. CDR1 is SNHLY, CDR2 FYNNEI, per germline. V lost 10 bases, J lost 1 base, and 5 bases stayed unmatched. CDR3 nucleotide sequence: TGTGCCACTACAGGGGGGCGGAACACTGAAGCTTTCTTT. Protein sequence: CATTGGRNTEAFF.

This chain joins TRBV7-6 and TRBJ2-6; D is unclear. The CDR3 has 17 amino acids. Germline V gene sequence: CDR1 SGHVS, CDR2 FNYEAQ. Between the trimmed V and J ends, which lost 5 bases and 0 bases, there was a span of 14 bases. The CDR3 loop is CASSSFPSDSGANVLTF. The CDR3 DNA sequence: TGTGCCAGCAGCAGCTTCCCCTCAGACTCTGGGGCCAACGTCCTGACTTTC. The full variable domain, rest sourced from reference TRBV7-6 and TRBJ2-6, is GAGVSQSPRYKVTKRGQDVALRCDPISGHVSLYWYRQALGQGPEFLTYFNYEAQQDKSGLPNDRFSAERPEGSISTLTIQRTEQRDSAMYRCASSSFPSDSGANVLTFGAGSRLTVL.

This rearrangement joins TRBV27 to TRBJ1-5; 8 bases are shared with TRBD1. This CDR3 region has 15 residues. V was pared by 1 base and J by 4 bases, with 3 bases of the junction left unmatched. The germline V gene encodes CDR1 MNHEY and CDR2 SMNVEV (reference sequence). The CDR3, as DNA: TGTGCCAGCAGTTTATGGGGACAGGAGAATCAGCCCCAGCATTTT. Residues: CASSLWGQENQPQHF.

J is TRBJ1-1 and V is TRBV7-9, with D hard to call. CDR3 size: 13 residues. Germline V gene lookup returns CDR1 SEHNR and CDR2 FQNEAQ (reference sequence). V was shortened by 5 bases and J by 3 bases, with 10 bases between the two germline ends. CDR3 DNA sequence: TGTGCCAGCAGCGTAAATGCGTACACTGAAGCTTTCTTT. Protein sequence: CASSVNAYTEAFF. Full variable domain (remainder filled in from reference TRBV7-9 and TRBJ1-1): DTGVSQNPRHKITKRGQNVTFRCDPISEHNRLYWYRQTLGQGPEFLTYFQNEAQLEKSRLLSDRFSAERPKGSFSTLEIQRTEQGDSAMYLCASSVNAYTEAFFGQGTRLTVV.

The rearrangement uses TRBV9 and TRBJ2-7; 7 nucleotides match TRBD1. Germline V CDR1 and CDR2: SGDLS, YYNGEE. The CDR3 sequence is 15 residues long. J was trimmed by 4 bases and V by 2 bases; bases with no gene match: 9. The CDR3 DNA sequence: TGTGCCAGCAGCGTGGGGGACAGAGAATTTTACGAGCAGTACTTC. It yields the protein CASSVGDREFYEQYF. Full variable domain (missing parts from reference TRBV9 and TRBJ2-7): DSGVTQTPKHLITATGQRVTLRCSPRSGDLSVYWYQQSLDQGLQFLIQYYNGEERAKGNILERFSAQQFPDLHSELNLSSLELGDSALYFCASSVGDREFYEQYFGPGTRLTVT.

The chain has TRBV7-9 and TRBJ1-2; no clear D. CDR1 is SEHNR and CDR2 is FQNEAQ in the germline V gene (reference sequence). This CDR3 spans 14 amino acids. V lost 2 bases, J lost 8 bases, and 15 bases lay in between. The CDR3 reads CASSLIEGPGGYTF. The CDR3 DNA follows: TGTGCCAGCAGCTTAATCGAGGGCCCGGGAGGCTACACCTTC.

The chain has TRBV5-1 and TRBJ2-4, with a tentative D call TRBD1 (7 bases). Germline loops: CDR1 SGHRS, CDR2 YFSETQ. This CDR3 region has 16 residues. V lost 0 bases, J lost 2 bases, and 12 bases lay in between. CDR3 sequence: CASSLARGVTKNIQYF. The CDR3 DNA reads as TGCGCCAGCAGCTTGGCCAGGGGGGTAACCAAAAACATTCAGTACTTC.

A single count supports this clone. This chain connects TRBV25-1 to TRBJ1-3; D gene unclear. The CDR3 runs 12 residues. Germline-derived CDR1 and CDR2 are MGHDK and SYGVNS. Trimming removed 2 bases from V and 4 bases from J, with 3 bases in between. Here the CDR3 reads CASSEDGNTIYF. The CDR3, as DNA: TGTGCCAGCAGTGAAGACGGAAACACCATATATTTT.

The CDR3 protein is CASSFDRGDYGYTF. CDR3 nucleotide sequence: TGTGCCAGCAGCTTCGACAGGGGAGACTATGGCTACACCTTC. The chain has TRBV11-3 and TRBJ1-2; 8 nucleotides line up with TRBD1. Germline-derived CDR1 and CDR2 are SGHNT and YENEEA. J was trimmed by 3 bases and V by 3 bases; bases with no gene match: 3. The CDR3 has 14 amino acids.

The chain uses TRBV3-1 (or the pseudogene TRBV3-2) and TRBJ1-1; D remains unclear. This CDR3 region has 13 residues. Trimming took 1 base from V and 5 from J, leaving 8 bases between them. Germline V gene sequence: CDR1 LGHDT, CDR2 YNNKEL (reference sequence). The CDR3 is CASSQVEGTEAFF. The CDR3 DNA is TGTGCCAGCAGCCAAGTTGAAGGGACTGAAGCTTTCTTT.

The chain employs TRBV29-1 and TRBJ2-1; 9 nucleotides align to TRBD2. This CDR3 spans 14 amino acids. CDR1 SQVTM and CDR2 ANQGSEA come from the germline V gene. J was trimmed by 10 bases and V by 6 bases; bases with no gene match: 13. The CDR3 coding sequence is TGCAGCGTGGGGACGCCGGGACTAGCTTGGGAGCAGTTCTTC. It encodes CSVGTPGLAWEQFF.

In DNA, the CDR3 is TGTGCCAGCTCACCACCTAGTTTTCTGGCTTTCAATGAGCAGTTCTTC. Translation gives CASSPPSFLAFNEQFF. This chain joins TRBV18 and TRBJ2-1; no clear D. Trimming took 0 bases from V and 6 from J, leaving 15 bases between them. This CDR3 has 16 amino acids. In germline, CDR1 is KGHSH, CDR2 LQKENI.

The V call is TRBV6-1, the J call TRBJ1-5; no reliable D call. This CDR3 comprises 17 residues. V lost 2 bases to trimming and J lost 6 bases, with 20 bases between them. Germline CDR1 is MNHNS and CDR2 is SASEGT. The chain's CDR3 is CASSETIKSTHSQPQHF. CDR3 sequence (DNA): TGTGCCAGCAGTGAAACTATTAAGAGCACACATAGTCAGCCCCAGCATTTT.

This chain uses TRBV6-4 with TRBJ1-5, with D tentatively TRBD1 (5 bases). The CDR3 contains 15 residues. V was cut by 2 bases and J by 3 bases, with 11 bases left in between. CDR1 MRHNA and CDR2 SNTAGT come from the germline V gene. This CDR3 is CASSDGQGPNQPQHF. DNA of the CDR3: TGTGCCAGCAGTGACGGGCAGGGTCCCAATCAGCCCCAGCATTTT.

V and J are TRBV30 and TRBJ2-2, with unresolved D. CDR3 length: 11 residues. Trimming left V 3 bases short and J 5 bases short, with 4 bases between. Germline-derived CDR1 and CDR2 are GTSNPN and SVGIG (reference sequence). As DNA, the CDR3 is TGTGCCTGGAGGGGGACCGGGGAGCTGTTTTTT. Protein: CAWRGTGELFF.

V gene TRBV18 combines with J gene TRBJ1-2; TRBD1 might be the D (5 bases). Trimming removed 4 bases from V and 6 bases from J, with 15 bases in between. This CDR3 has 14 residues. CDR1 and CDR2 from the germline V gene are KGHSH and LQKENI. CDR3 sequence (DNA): TGTGCCAGCTCACGGGTTTCGGGGGTGCATGGCTACACCTTC. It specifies CASSRVSGVHGYTF. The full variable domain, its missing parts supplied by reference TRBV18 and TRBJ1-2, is NAGVMQNPRHLVRRRGQEARLRCSPMKGHSHVYWYRQLPEEGLKFMVYLQKENIIDESGMPKERFSAEFPKEGPSILRIQQVVRGDSAAYFCASSRVSGVHGYTFGSGTRLTVV.

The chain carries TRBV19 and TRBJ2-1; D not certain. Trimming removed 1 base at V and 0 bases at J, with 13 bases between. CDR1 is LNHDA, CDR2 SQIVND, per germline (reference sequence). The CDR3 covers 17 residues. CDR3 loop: CASSIAPLRSSYNEQFF. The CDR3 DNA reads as TGTGCCAGTAGTATAGCCCCCTTGCGGAGCTCCTACAATGAGCAGTTCTTC.

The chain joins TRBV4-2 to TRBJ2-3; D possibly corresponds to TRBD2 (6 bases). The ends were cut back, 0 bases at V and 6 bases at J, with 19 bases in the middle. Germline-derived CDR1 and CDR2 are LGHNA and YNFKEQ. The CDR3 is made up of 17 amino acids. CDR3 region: CASSQEVERAPRDTQYF. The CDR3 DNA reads TGTGCCAGCAGCCAAGAAGTCGAGCGGGCCCCGAGGGATACGCAGTATTTT.

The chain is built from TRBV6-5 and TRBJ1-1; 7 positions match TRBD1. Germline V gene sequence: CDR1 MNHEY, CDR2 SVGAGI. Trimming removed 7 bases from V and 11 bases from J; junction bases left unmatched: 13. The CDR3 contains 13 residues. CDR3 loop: CASIVPGQSSAFF. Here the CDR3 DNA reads TGTGCCAGCATCGTACCGGGACAGTCGTCGGCTTTCTTT.

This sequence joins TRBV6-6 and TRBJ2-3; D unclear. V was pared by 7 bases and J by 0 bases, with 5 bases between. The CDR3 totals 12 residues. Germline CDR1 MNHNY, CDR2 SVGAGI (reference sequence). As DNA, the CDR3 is TGTGCCAGCATCGGGAGCACAGATACGCAGTATTTT. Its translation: CASIGSTDTQYF.

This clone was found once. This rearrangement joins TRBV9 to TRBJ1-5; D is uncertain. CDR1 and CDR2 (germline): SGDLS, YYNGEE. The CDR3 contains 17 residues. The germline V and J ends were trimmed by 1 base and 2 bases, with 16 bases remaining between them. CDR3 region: CASSVSPDMERNQPQHF. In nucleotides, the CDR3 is TGTGCCAGCAGCGTATCCCCCGATATGGAGCGCAATCAGCCCCAGCATTTT.

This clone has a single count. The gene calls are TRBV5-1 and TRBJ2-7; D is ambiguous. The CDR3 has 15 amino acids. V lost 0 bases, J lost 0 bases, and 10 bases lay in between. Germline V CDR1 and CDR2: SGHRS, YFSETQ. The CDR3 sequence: CASSLAPLSSYEQYF. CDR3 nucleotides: TGCGCCAGCAGCTTGGCCCCACTTAGCTCCTACGAGCAGTACTTC. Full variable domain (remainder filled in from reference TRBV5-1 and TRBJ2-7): KAGVTQTPRYLIKTRGQQVTLSCSPISGHRSVSWYQQTPGQGLQFLFEYFSETQRNKGNFPGRFSGRQFSNSRSEMNVSTLELGDSALYLCASSLAPLSSYEQYFGPGTRLTVT.

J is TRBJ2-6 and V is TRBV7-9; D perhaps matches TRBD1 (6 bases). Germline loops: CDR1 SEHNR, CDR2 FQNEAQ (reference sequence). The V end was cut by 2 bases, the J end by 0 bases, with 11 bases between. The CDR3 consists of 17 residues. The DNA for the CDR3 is TGTGCCAGCAGCTTATGGCAGGGGTACTCTGGGGCCAACGTCCTGACTTTC. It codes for CASSLWQGYSGANVLTF.

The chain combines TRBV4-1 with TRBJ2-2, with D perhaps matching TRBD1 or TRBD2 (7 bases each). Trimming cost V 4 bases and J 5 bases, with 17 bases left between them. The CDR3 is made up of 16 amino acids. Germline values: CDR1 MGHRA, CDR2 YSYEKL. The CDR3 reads CASSRTGEGRTGELFF. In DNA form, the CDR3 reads TGCGCCAGCAGCCGAACAGGGGAGGGTCGTACCGGGGAGCTGTTTTTT.

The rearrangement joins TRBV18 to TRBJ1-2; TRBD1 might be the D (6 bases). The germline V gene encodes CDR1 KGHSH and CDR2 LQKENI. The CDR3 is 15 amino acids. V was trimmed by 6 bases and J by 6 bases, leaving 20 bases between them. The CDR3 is CASSSTGFGVDGYTF. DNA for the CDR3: TGTGCCAGCTCTAGCACAGGGTTTGGAGTGGATGGCTACACCTTC.

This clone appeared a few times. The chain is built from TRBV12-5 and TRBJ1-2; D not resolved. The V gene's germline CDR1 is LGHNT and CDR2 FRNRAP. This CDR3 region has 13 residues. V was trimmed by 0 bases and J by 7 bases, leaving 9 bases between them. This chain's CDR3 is CASGLVGGGGYTF. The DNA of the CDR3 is TGTGCTAGTGGTTTGGTAGGAGGTGGTGGCTACACCTTC.

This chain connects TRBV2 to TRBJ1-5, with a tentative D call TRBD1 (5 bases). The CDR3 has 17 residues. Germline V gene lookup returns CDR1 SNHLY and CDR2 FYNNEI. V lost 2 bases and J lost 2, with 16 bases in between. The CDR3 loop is CASSEPGLLRGNQPQHF. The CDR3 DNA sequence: TGTGCCAGCAGTGAACCGGGACTCCTCAGGGGCAATCAGCCCCAGCATTTT.

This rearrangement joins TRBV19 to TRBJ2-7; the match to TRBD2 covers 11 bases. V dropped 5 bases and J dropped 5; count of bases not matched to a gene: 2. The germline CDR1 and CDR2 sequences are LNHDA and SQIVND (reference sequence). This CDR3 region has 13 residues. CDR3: CASSSTSGNEQYF. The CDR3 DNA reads TGTGCCAGTAGTTCGACTAGCGGGAACGAGCAGTACTTC.

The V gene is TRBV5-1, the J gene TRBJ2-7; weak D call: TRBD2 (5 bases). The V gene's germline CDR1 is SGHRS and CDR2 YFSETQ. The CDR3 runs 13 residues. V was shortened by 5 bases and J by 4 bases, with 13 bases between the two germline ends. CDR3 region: CASRRAVGYEQYF. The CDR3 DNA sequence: TGCGCCAGCAGGAGGGCCGTGGGGTACGAGCAGTACTTC.